This TCR beta chain derives from a study of cytotoxic CD8 clonotypes in ibrutinib-treated CLL. Study overall: Among responders, approximately 24 were partial and 2 complete; after median about 72 months, roughly 15 stayed remitted and some 12 progressed.

Generated by immunoSEQ multiplex PCR, the TCRdb table keeps only in-frame clones and is missing some. The data hold about 120,000 clones, with more than 55% observed a single time. V shed 3 bases and J 10 bases; nucleotides not matched to a gene: 7. Germline V gene sequence: CDR1 SGHRS, CDR2 YFSETQ. CDR3 length equals 14 residues. This specimen was PBMCs, taken after 24 months of ibrutinib treatment. The origin of this receptor is a human donor with chronic lymphocytic leukemia. The chain recombines TRBV5-1 with TRBJ2-1, with 10 bases matching TRBD1. CDR3 bases: TGCGCCAGCAGCTGGACCGGGACAGGGGACGAGCAGTTCTTC. Its protein is CASSWTGTGDEQFF.